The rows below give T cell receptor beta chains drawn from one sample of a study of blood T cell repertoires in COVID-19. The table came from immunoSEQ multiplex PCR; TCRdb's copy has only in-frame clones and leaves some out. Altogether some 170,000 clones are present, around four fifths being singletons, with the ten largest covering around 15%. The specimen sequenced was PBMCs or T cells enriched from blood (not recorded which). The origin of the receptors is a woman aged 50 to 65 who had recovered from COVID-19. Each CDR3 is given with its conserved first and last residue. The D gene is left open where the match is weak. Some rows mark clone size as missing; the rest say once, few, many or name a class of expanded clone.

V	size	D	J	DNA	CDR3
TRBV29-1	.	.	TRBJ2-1	TGCAGCGTGACAGAAGACTCCAACAATGAGCAGTTCTTC	CSVTEDSNNEQFF
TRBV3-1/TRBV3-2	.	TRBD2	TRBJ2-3	TGTGCCAGCAGCCCTAGCGGGAGCGCAGATACGCAGTATTTT	CASSPSGSADTQYF
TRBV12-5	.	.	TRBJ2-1	TGTGCTAGTGGTTTGGCCTACCAGAGAAACCAGGGATTAGGCAATGAGCAGTTCTTC	CASGLAYQRNQGLGNEQFF
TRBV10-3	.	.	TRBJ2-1	TGTGCCACCTGGCGGGGCTCCTACAATGAGCAGTTCTTC	CATWRGSYNEQFF
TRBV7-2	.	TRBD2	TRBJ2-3	TGTGCCAGCCGACTAGCGGGAGCTACAGATACGCAGTATTTT	CASRLAGATDTQYF
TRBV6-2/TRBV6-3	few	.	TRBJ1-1	TGTGCCAGCAGTCGTACTTGGCGGACTGAAGCTTTCTTT	CASSRTWRTEAFF
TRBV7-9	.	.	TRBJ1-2	TGTGCCAGCAGCGGCGGTTGGTCGGCCGCTAACTATGGCTACACCTTC	CASSGGWSAANYGYTF
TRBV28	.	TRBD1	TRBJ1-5	TGTGCCAGCAGTTCGGGACAGAGCAATCAGCCCCAGCATTTT	CASSSGQSNQPQHF
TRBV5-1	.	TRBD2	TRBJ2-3	TGCGCCAGCAGCTTGTGGCGGGAGGCGGATACGCAGTATTTT	CASSLWREADTQYF
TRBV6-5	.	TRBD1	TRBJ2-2	TGTGCCAGCGACGGGACAGGGGCGCCCGGCGGGGAGCTGTTTTTT	CASDGTGAPGGELFF
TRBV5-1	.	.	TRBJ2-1	TGCGCCAGCAGCTTGGGCGGTACCGCCTACAATGAGCAGTTCTTC	CASSLGGTAYNEQFF
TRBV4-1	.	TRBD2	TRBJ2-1	TGCGCCAGCAGCCCCCAGTGGGGGACTAGCGGGGCGAATGAGCAGTTCTTC	CASSPQWGTSGANEQFF
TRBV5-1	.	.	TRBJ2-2	TGCGCCAGCAGCTTGGTCCTCACCGGGGAGCTGTTTTTT	CASSLVLTGELFF
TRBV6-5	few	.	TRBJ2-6	TGTGCCAGCAGCCGTGCAGGGGTTGGGGCCAACGTCCTGACTTTC	CASSRAGVGANVLTF
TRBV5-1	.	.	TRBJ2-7	TGCGCCAGCAGCTTGGGGGGAGGATTAGACGAGCAGTACTTC	CASSLGGGLDEQYF
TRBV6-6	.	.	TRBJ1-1	TGTGCCAGCAGTTTCCAGGGGACGAACACTGAAGCTTTCTTT	CASSFQGTNTEAFF
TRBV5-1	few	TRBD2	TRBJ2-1	TGCGCCAGCAGCTTGGTTACTAGCGCCAATGAGCAGTTCTTC	CASSLVTSANEQFF
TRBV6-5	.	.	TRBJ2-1	TGTGCCAGCACCCCGACAGTATACAATGAGCAGTTCTTC	CASTPTVYNEQFF
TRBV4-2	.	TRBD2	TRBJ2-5	TGTGCCAGCAGCCATACCGGGACTAGCGGAGAGACCCAGTACTTC	CASSHTGTSGETQYF
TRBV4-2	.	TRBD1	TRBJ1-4	TGTGCCAGCAGCCAAGGCGAGGGGGACAGGGGTGAAAAACTGTTTTTT	CASSQGEGDRGEKLFF
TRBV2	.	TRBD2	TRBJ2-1	TGTGCCAGCAGTCAAGAAGGGACTAGTCTTGAGGAGCAGTTCTTC	CASSQEGTSLEEQFF
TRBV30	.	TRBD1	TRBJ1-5	TGTGCCTGGAGTACAGGGGGTTTGAGCAATCAGCCCCAGCATTTT	CAWSTGGLSNQPQHF
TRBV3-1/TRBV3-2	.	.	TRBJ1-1	TGTGCCAGCAGCCAGGGGGGGACTGAAGCTTTCTTT	CASSQGGTEAFF
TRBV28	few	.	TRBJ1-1	TGTGCCAGCAGCCCCGGTACTGAAGCTTTCTTT	CASSPGTEAFF
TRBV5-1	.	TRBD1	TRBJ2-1	TGCGCCAGCAGCACGGGACAGGGTGTCGATGAGCAGTTCTTC	CASSTGQGVDEQFF
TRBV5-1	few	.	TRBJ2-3	TGCGCCAGCAGCTTGGTGGGCTCAGGGTCAAATACGCAGTATTTT	CASSLVGSGSNTQYF
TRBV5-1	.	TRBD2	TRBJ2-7	TGCGCCAGCAGCTTTGGCGGGAGGGCCTACGAGCAGTACTTC	CASSFGGRAYEQYF
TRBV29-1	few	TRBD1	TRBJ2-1	TGCAGCGGAGAGGGACAGGGGGGGAACAATGAGCAGTTCTTC	CSGEGQGGNNEQFF
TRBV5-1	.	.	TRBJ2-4	TGCGCCAGCAGCTCCCCCCAGGTCAAAAACATTCAGTACTTC	CASSSPQVKNIQYF
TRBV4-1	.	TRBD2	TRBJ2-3	TGCGCCAGCAGCCAAGACCCGCGGGAGGGAGGGACAGATACGCAGTATTTT	CASSQDPREGGTDTQYF
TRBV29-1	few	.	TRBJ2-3	TGCAGCGTTAGGGTGGGAGCGGCGGATACGCAGTATTTT	CSVRVGAADTQYF
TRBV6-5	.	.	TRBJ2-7	TGTGCCAGCAGTTACTCGACGGCGGGAAGCTACGAGCAGTACTTC	CASSYSTAGSYEQYF
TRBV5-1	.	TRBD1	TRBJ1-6	TGCGCCAGCAGCAGAGACAGGGAGGACTCACCCCTCCACTTT	CASSRDREDSPLHF
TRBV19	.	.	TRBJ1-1	TGTGCCAGTAGTGGCTACACTGAAGCTTTCTTT	CASSGYTEAFF
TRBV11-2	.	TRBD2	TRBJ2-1	TGTGCCAGCAGCTTAAGCGGGAGGGCCAATGAGCAGTTCTTC	CASSLSGRANEQFF
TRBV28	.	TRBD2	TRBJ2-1	TGTGCCAGCAGCCCTGTGGGGGAGGGCCGTTCGTACAATGAGCAGTTCTTC	CASSPVGEGRSYNEQFF
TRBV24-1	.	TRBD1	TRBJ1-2	TGTGCCACCAGTGATACCGACAGGGTTGGCTACACCTTC	CATSDTDRVGYTF
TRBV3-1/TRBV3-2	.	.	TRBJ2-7	TGTGCCAGCACCCAAGCAGGGGCGCTAACCGAGCAGTACTTC	CASTQAGALTEQYF
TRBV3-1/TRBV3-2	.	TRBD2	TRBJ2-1	TGTGCCAGCAGCCAAACATATAGCGGGAAGCACAATGAGCAGTTCTTC	CASSQTYSGKHNEQFF
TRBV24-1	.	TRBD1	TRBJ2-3	TGTGCCACCGAAAGGGGACAGGGGGCGAATACGCAGTATTTT	CATERGQGANTQYF
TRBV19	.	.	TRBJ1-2	TGTGCCAGTAGCCTGGGAGCTAACTATGGCTACACCTTC	CASSLGANYGYTF
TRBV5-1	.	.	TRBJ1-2	TGCGCCAGCAGCCCAAACAGGGCCTACTATGGCTACACCTTC	CASSPNRAYYGYTF
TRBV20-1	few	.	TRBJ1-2	TGCAGTGCTCGGTCATATGGCTACACCTTC	CSARSYGYTF
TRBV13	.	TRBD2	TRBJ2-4	TGTGCCAGCAGCCTTCTACTACTAGCGGGAGTTTCAAACATTCAGTACTTC	CASSLLLLAGVSNIQYF
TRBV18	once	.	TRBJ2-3	TGTGCCAGCTCCCGTGAGAGGAATACGCAGTATTTT	CASSRERNTQYF
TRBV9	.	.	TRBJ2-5	TGTGCCAGCAGCGCCAGACTAGGCGAGACCCAGTACTTC	CASSARLGETQYF
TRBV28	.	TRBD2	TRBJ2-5	TGTGCCAGCAGTACCCGGTCGGGCGGGAGTTGGAAGACCCAGTACTTC	CASSTRSGGSWKTQYF
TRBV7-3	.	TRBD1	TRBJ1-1	TGTGCTAGTAGTAGGGACAGGTTCACCACTGAAGCTTTCTTT	CASSRDRFTTEAFF
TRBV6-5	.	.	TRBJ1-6	TGTGGGGCAAGCGGGAGCTCCTATAATTCACCCCTCCACTTT	CGASGSSYNSPLHF
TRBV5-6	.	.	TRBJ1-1	TGTGCCAGCAGCTCGACCAACTTAGACAAGAACACTGAAGCTTTCTTT	CASSSTNLDKNTEAFF
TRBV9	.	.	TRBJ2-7	TGTGCCAGCAGCGTAGCCCTCGGGAGTACAGGACGGGAAACTGACGAGCAGTACTTC	CASSVALGSTGRETDEQYF
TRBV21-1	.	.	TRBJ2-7	TGTGCCACCCTTAAACAGGGGGCAGGCTACGAGCAGTACTTC	CATLKQGAGYEQYF
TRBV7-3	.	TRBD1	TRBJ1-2	TGTGCCAGCAGCAAAAGCCACAGGGGGGATGGCTACACCTTC	CASSKSHRGDGYTF
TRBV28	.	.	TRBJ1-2	TGTGCCAGCAGTTTGGGGGGGATCCCTAACTATGGCTACACCTTC	CASSLGGIPNYGYTF
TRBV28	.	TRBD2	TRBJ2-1	TGTGCCAGCAGTTCCCCCTCTAGCGGGAGTTACAATGAGCAGTTCTTC	CASSSPSSGSYNEQFF
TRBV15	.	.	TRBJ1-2	TGTGCCACCCGAACCAGGGGTAACTATGGCTACACCTTC	CATRTRGNYGYTF
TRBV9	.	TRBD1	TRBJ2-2	TGTGCCAGCAGCGTAGGCATTACAGGGGACACCGGGGAGCTGTTTTTT	CASSVGITGDTGELFF
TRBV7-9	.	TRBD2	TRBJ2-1	TGTGCCAGCAGCCCACGGGGACTAGCGGGAGTAGATGAGCAGTTCTTC	CASSPRGLAGVDEQFF